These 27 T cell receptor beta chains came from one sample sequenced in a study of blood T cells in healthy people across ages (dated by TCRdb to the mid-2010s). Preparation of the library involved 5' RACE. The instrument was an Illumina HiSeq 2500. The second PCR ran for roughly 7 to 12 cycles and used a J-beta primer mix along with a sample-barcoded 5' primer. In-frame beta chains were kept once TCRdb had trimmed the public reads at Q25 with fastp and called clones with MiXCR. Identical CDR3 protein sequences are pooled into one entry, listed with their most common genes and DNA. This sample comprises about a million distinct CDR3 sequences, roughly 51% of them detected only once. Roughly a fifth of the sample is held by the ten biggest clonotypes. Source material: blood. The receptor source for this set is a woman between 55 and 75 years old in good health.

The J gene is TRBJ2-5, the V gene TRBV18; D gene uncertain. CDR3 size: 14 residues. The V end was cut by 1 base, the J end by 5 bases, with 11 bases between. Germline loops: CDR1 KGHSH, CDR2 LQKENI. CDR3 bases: TGTGCCAGCTCACCACTACTGGGCGGCGAGACCCAGTACTTC. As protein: CASSPLLGGETQYF.

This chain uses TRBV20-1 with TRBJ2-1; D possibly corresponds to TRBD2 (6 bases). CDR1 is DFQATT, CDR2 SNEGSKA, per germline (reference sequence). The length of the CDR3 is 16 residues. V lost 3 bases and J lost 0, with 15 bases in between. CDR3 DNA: TGCAGTGCTAGGCAACTTAGCGGCCGCTCCTACAATGAGCAGTTCTTC. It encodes CSARQLSGRSYNEQFF.

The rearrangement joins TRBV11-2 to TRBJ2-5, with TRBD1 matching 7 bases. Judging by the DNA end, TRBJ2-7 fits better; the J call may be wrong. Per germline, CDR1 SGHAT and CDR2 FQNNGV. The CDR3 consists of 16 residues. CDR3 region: CASSLQNPDRAGEQYF. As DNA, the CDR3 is TGTGCCAGCAGCCTCCAGAACCCTGACAGGGCCGGCGAGCAGTACTTC.

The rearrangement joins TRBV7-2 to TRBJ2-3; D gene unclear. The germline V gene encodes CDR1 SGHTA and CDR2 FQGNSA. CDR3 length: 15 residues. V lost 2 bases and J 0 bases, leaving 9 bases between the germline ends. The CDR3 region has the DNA TGTGCCAGCAGCTTAAACACGGCTAGCACAGATACGCAGTATTTT. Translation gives CASSLNTASTDTQYF. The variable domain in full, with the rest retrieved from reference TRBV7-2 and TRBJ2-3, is GAGVSQSPSNKVTEKGKDVELRCDPISGHTALYWYRQSLGQGLEFLIYFQGNSAPDKSGLPSDRFSAERTGGSVSTLTIQRTQQEDSAVYLCASSLNTASTDTQYFGPGTRLTVL.

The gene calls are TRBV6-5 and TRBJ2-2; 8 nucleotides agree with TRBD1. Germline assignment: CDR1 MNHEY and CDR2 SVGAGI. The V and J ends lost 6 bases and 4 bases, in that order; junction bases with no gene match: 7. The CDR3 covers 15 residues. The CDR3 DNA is TGTGCCAGCAGGTCCGGGACAGGTCGCACCGGGGAGCTGTTTTTT. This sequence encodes CASRSGTGRTGELFF.

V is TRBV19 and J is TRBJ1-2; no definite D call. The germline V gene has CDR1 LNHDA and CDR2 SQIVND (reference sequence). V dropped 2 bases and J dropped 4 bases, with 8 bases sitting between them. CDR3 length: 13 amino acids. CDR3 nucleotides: TGTGCCAGTAGTATACAACGAGGCTATGGCTACACCTTC. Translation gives CASSIQRGYGYTF.

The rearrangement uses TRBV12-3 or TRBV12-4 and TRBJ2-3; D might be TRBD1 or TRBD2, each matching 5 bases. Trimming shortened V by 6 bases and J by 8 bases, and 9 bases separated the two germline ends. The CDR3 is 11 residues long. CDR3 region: CASRKGSTQYF. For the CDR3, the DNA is TGTGCCAGCAGGAAGGGGAGTACGCAGTATTTT.

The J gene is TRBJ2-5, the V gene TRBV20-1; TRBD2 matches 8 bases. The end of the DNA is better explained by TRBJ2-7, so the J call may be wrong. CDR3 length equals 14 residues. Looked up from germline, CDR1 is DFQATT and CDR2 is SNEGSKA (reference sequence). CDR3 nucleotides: TGCAGTGCCCAATCTGGGGGCGGGAGGCTCGAGCAGTACTTC. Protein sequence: CSAQSGGGRLEQYF.

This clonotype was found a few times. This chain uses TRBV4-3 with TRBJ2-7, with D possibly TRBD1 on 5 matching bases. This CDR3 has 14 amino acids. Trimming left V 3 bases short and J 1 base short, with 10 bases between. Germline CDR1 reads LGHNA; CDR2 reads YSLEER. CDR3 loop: CASSHKTGSYEQYF. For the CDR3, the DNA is TGCGCCAGCAGCCATAAAACAGGTTCCTACGAGCAGTACTTC.

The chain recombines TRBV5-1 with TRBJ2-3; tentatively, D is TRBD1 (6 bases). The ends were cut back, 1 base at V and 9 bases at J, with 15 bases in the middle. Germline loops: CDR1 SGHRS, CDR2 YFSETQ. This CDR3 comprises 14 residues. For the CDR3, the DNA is TGCGCCAGCAGCTTGAAGGGGGATTGGGGAACGCAGTATTTT. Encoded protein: CASSLKGDWGTQYF.

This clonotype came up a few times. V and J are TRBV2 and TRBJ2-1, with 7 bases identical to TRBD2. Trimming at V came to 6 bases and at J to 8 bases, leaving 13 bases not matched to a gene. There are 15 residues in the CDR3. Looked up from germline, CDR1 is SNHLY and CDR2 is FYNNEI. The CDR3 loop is CASSRRGLAVDEQFF. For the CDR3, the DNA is TGTGCCAGCAGCCGGCGAGGGCTAGCGGTGGATGAGCAGTTCTTC.

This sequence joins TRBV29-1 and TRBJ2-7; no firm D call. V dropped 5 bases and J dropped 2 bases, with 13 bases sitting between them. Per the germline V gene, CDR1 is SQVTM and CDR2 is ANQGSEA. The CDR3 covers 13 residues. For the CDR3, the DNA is TGCAGCGTTACCAAGCTCACCACCTACGAGCAGTACTTC. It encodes CSVTKLTTYEQYF.

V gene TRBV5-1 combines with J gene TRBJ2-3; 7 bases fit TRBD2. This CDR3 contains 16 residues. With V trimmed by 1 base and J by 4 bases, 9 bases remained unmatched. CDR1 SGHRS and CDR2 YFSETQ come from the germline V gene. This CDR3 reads CASSLQSGISADTQYF. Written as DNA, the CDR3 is TGCGCCAGCAGCTTGCAGAGCGGGATTAGCGCAGATACGCAGTATTTT.

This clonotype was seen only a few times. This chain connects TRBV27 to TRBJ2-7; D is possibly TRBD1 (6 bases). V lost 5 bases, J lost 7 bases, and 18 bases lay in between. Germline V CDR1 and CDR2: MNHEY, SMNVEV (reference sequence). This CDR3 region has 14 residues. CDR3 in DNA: TGTGCCAGCAGTCCCCGACAGGACCTTTCTGAGCAGTACTTC. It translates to CASSPRQDLSEQYF.

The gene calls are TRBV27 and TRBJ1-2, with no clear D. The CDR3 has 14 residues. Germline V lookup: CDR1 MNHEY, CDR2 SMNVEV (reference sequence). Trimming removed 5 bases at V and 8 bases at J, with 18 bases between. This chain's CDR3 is CASSPGVWPGGYTF. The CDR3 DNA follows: TGTGCCAGCAGTCCGGGAGTATGGCCCGGGGGCTACACCTTC.

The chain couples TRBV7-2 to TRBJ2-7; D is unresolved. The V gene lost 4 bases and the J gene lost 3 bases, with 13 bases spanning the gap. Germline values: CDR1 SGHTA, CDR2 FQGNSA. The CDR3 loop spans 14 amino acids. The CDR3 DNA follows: TGTGCCAGCAGCTCCCCCGTACATCTCTACGAGCAGTACTTC. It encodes CASSSPVHLYEQYF.

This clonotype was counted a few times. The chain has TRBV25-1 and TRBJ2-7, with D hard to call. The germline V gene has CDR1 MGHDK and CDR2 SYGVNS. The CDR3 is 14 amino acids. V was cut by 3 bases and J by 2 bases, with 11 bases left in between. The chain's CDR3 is CASSDPRIPYEQYF. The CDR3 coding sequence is TGTGCCAGCAGTGACCCTCGGATACCCTACGAGCAGTACTTC.

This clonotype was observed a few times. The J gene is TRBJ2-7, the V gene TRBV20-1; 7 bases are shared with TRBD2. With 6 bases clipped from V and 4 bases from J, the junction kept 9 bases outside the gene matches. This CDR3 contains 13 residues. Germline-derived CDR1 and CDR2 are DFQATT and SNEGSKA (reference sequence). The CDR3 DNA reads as TGCAGTGCCCGAACGGGAGGCTGGTACGAGCAGTACTTC. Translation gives CSARTGGWYEQYF.

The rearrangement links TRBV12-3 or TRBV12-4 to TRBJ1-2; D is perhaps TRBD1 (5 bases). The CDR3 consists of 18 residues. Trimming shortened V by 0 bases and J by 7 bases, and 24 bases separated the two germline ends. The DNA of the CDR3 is TGTGCCAGCAGTTTAGCTCCTCCGACTGAGGGGCGTGATCGTGGCTACACCTTC. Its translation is CASSLAPPTEGRDRGYTF.

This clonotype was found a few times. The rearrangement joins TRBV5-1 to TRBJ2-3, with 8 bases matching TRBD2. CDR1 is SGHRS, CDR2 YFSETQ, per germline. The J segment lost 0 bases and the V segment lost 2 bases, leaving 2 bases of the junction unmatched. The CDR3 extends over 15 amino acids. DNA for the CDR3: TGCGCCAGCAGCTTCGCTAGCGGGAGCACAGATACGCAGTATTTT. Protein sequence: CASSFASGSTDTQYF.

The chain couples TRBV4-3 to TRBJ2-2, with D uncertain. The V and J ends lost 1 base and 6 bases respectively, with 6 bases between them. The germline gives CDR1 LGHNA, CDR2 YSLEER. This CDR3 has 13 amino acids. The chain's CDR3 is CASSQVLSGELFF. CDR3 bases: TGCGCCAGCAGCCAAGTCCTTTCCGGGGAGCTGTTTTTT.

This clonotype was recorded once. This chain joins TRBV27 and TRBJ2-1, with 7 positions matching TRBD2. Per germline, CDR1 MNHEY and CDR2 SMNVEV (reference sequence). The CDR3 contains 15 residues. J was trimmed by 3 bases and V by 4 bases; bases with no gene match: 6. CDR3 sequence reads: CASSSGGAVYNEQFF. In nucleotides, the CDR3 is TGTGCCAGCAGTTCGGGGGGAGCGGTCTACAATGAGCAGTTCTTC.

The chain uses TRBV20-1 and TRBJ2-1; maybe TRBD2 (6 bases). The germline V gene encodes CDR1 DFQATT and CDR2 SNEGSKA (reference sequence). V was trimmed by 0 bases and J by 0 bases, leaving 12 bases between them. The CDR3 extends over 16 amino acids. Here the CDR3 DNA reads TGCAGTGCTAGAGATTATGGGGGGAGCTCCTACAATGAGCAGTTCTTC. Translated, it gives CSARDYGGSSYNEQFF.

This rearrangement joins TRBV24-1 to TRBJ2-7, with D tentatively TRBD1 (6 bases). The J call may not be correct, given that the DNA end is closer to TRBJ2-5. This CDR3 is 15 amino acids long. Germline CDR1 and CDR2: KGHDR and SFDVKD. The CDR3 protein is CATSDQTTGIETQYF. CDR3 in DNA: TGTGCCACCAGTGATCAAACCACAGGGATAGAGACCCAGTACTTC.

The CDR3 DNA is TGTGCCAGCAGTGAAGCGGTGGCTAGCGGGAGGACTAGCACAGATACGCAGTATTTT. Translated: CASSEAVASGRTSTDTQYF. The chain has TRBV2 and TRBJ2-3; 11 nucleotides align to TRBD2. The CDR3 spans 19 residues. Germline CDR1 SNHLY, CDR2 FYNNEI. The V and J ends lost 0 bases and 0 bases, in that order; junction bases with no gene match: 8.

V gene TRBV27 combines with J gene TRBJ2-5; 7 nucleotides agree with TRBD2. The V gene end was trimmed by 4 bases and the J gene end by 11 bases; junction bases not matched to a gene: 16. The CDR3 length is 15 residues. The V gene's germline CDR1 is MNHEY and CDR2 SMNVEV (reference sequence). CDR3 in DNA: TGTGCCAGCAGTTCCTGGAGAGGGGAGGGTCGTGAGCAGTACTTC. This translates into CASSSWRGEGREQYF.

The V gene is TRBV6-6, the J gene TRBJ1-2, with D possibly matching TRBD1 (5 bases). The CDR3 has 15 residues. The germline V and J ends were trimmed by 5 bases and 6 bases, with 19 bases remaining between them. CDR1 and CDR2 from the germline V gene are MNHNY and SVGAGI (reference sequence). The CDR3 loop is CASSADEGRGNGYTF. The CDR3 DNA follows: TGTGCCAGCAGTGCTGACGAGGGGCGCGGGAATGGCTACACCTTC.